This T cell receptor (beta chain) came from a study of response to subunit inactivated influenza vaccine. General study points: T cells newly recruited by each seasonal influenza vaccination are few, the authors suggested.

A note on this clonotype: What it binds is unknown.

Germline CDR1 GTSNPN, CDR2 SVGIG (reference sequence). There are 18 residues in the CDR3. With 0 bases removed from V and 3 bases from J, the gap between germline ends came to 20 bases. TCRdb redid the calling of the RT-PCR reads with MiXCR, one entry per CDR3 protein. The repertoire includes 150,000 to 200,000 distinct CDR3 sequences, about 11% of them detected once, and 9.5% to 15% sits in the top ten. This TCR was sampled from a man aged 50 to 59 who received an inactivated influenza vaccine. The material was non-naive T cells sorted from PBMCs, obtained roughly 46 days after vaccination. The rearrangement uses TRBV30 and TRBJ1-4; D is unresolved. The CDR3 bases are TGTGCCTGGAGTGTACCCCCCGTGTATGCGGTAGCTAATGAAAAACTGTTTTTT. It encodes CAWSVPPVYAVANEKLFF.